This section outlines one TCR beta chain sequence together with its context. Its antigen is currently unknown. These data originate in a study of PD-1 blockade in classical Hodgkin lymphoma. Study findings and constraints: Those patients who began receiving nivolumab less than 1 year after ASCT had lower diversity, and they were excluded. Unlike CD8+ TCR diversity, which did not rise significantly by C4D1, CD4+ TCR diversity did. Baseline diversity in complete responders resembled that of newly diagnosed patients.

The CDR3 consists of 16 residues. CDR1 is ENHRY and CDR2 is SYGVKD in the germline V gene. The ends were cut back, 2 bases at V and 2 bases at J, with 13 bases in the middle. All trial patients relapsed after autologous stem cell transplantation. Repertoires were generated with immunoSEQ multiplex PCR, while TCRdb's copy carries only in-frame clones and drops some. The table shows approximately 12,000 clones, with approximately 84% occurring only once. J is TRBJ1-5 and V is TRBV10-3; D remains ambiguous. Sequencing used peripheral blood mononuclear cells (PBMCs), obtained before the second cycle of nivolumab. The TCR comes from a human donor with classical Hodgkin lymphoma. As DNA, the CDR3 is TGTGCCATCAGTGAGCTTGAGCTCCTCGGCAATCAGCCCCAGCATTTT. Translated: CAISELELLGNQPQHF.